The T cell receptor beta chain described here comes from a study of blood T cell repertoires in COVID-19. About the research overall: Specimens from acute and convalescent COVID-19 originated in the United States, Italy and Spain. The cDNA or gDNA used as material had been derived from T cells, B-cell-depleted T cells, or PBMCs.

Authors' processing steps: Reference gene primer amplification yielded estimated nucleated cell counts. Repertoires were generated with immunoSEQ multiplex PCR, while TCRdb's copy carries only in-frame clones and drops some. V and J calls and clone size are as listed in that table; D and trimming were resolved from the DNA. This repertoire shows over 90,000 clones, about 85% found once; its top ten account for around 5%. This CDR3 has 14 residues. Per the germline V gene, CDR1 is SGHTA and CDR2 is FQGTGA. Deletions cut 2 bases from V and 1 base from J, with 8 bases between. In this sample, this clone turned up once.

The chain employs TRBV7-3 and TRBJ1-1; no reliable D call. The receptor was isolated from a woman aged 50 to 60 with COVID-19, enrolled during active disease. The sample taken for sequencing was peripheral blood. The CDR3 sequence: CASSLEGGNTEAFF. In nucleotides, the CDR3 is TGTGCCAGCAGCTTAGAAGGAGGGAACACTGAAGCTTTCTTT.